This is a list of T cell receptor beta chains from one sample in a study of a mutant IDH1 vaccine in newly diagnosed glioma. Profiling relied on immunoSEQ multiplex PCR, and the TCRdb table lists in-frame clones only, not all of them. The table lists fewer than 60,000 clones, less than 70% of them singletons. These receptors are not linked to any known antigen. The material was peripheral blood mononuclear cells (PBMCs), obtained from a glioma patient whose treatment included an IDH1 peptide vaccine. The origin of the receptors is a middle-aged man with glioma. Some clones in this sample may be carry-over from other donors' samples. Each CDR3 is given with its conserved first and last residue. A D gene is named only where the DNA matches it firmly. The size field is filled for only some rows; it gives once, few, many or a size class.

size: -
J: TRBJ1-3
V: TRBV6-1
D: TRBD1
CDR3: CASSPLGQGNTIYF
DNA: TGTGCCAGCAGTCCCCTTGGACAGGGGAACACCATATATTTT

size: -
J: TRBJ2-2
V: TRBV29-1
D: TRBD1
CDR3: CSVRQGRETGELFF
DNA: TGCAGCGTAAGACAGGGTAGAGAAACCGGGGAGCTGTTTTTT

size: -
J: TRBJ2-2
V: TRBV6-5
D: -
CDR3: CASTIGFSNTGELFF
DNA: TGTGCCAGCACCATTGGGTTCTCCAACACCGGGGAGCTGTTTTTT

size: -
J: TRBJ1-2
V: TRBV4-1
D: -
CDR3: CASSQGPRDHGYTF
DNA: TGCGCCAGCAGCCAAGGCCCCAGGGACCATGGCTACACCTTC

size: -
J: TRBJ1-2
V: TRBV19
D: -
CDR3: CASIAGSSWVYGYTF
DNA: TGTGCCAGTATTGCGGGGAGCAGTTGGGTCTATGGCTACACCTTC

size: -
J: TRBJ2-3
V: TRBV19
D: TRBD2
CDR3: CASSVTSGGAGDTQYF
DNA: TGTGCCAGTAGTGTGACTAGCGGGGGGGCCGGAGATACGCAGTATTTT

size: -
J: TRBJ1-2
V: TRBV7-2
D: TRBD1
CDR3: CASSLGRGQVGYTF
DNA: TGTGCCAGCAGCTTAGGCAGGGGGCAGGTTGGCTACACCTTC

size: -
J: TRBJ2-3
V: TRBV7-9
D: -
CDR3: CASRLGDTQYF
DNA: TGTGCCAGCAGATTGGGGGATACGCAGTATTTT

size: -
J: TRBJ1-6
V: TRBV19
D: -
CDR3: CASSRGPLSSYNSPLHF
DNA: TGTGCCAGTAGTAGGGGGCCTCTGAGCTCCTATAATTCACCCCTCCACTTT

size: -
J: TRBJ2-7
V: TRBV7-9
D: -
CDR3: CASSPPLGSYEQYF
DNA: TGTGCCAGCAGCCCCCCCCTGGGGTCCTACGAGCAGTACTTC

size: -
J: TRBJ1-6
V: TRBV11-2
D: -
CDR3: CASSLELSPLHF
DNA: TGTGCCAGCAGCTTAGAACTTTCACCCCTCCACTTT

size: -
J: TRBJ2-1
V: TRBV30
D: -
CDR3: CAWLEASSYNEQFF
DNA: TGTGCCTGGCTCGAGGCGAGCTCCTACAATGAGCAGTTCTTC

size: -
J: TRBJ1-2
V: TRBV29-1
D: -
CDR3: CSVEGGGGYTF
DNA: TGCAGCGTTGAAGGGGGGGGTGGCTACACCTTC

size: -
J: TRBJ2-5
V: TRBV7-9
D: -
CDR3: CASSLGLGRETQYF
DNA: TGTGCCAGCAGCTTAGGTCTGGGACGAGAGACCCAGTACTTC

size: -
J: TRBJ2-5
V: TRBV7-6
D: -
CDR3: CASSSKRAQETQYF
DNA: TGTGCCAGCAGCTCGAAGCGGGCTCAAGAGACCCAGTACTTC

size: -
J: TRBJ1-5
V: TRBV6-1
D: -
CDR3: CASSEHGGDSNQPQHF
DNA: TGTGCCAGCAGTGAACATGGAGGGGATAGCAATCAGCCCCAGCATTTT

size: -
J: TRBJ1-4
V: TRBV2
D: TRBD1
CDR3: CASSEGGQGAATNEKLFF
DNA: TGTGCCAGCAGTGAAGGGGGACAGGGGGCTGCAACTAATGAAAAACTGTTTTTT

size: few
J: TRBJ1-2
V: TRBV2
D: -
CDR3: CASSVTAYGYTF
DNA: TGTGCCAGCAGTGTAACAGCCTATGGCTACACCTTC

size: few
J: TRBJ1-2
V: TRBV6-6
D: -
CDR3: CASSSDTNYGYTF
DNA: TGTGCCAGCAGTTCAGACACCAACTATGGCTACACCTTC

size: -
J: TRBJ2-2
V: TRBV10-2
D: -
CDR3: CASSGEGAYTGELFF
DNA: TGCGCCAGCAGTGGGGAGGGGGCCTACACCGGGGAGCTGTTTTTT

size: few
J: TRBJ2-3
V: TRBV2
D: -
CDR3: CASSLGGGGAADTQYF
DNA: TGTGCCAGCAGTTTGGGCGGTGGTGGGGCGGCAGATACGCAGTATTTT

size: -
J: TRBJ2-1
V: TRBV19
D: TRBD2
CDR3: CASSIAYHAGGPRNEQFF
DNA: TGTGCCAGTAGTATCGCCTATCACGCGGGGGGGCCCCGCAATGAGCAGTTCTTC

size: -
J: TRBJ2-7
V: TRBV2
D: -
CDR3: CASSGDGAPYEQYF
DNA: TGTGCCAGCAGCGGGGACGGCGCTCCCTACGAGCAGTACTTC

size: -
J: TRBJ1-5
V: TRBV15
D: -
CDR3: CATSRVGRPQHF
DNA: TGTGCCACCAGCAGAGTTGGTCGGCCCCAGCATTTT

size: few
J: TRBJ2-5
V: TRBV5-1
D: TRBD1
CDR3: CASSRDGQAETQYF
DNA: TGCGCCAGCAGCCGAGACGGACAGGCGGAGACCCAGTACTTC

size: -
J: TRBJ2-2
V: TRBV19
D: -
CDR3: CASSIVPGELFF
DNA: TGTGCCAGTAGTATAGTCCCCGGGGAGCTGTTTTTT

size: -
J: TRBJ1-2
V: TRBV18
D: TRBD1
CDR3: CASSKQGARNSGYTF
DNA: TGTGCCAGCTCAAAACAGGGGGCGAGGAACTCTGGCTACACCTTC

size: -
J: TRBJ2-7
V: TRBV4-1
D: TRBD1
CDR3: CASSQDDRGLPPSYEQYF
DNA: TGCGCCAGCAGCCAAGACGACAGGGGGCTTCCGCCCTCCTACGAGCAGTACTTC

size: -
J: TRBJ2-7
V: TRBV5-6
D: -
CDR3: CASSYGYEQYF
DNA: TGTGCCAGCAGCTATGGCTACGAGCAGTACTTC

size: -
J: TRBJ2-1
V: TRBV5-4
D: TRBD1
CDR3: CASSLVGDRDNEQFF
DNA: TGTGCCAGCAGCTTGGTGGGCGACAGGGACAATGAGCAGTTCTTC

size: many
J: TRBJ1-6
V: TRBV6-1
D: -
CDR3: CASSGRSFNSPLHF
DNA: TGTGCCAGCAGTGGACGGTCTTTTAATTCACCCCTCCACTTT

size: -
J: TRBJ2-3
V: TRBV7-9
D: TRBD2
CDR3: CASSATSGSSTDTQYF
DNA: TGTGCCAGCAGCGCGACTAGCGGGTCGAGCACAGATACGCAGTATTTT

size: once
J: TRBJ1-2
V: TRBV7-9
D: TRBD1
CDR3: CASSPGQGTNYGYTF
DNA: TGTGCCAGCAGCCCCGGACAGGGGACTAACTATGGCTACACCTTC

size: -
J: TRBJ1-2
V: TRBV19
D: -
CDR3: CASSFQSGSGYTF
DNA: TGTGCCAGTAGTTTCCAGTCAGGGTCCGGCTACACCTTC

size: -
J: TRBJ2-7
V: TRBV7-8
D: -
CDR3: CASSLKAPKYEQYF
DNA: TGTGCCAGCAGCCTAAAGGCCCCTAAGTACGAGCAGTACTTC

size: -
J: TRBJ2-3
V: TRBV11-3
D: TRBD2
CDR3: CASSLRGGREDTQYF
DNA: TGTGCCAGCAGCTTGCGGGGGGGCCGTGAGGATACGCAGTATTTT